This T cell receptor (beta chain) appears in the sequencing data of a study of T cell changes during pregnancy in multiple sclerosis. Assay used: immunoSEQ multiplex PCR; TCRdb lists only in-frame clones, some missing. This sample has about 64,000 clones; roughly 88% occur once, and the top ten carry 1% to 1.5%. This CDR3 region has 13 residues. Trimming removed 4 bases at V and 7 bases at J, with 11 bases between. Germline V gives CDR1 SGHTA, CDR2 FQGNSA. The sequence derives from a female donor with multiple sclerosis, enrolled in a pregnancy study. The sequences come from peripheral blood, collected in the second trimester of pregnancy. This chain joins TRBV7-2 and TRBJ1-5, with a weak D call TRBD1 (6 bases). DNA of the CDR3: TGTGCCAGCAGCTCCACAGGGAGCCAGCCCCAGCATTTT. Encoded protein: CASSSTGSQPQHF.